One and the same sample provided the 2 T cell receptor beta chains below, sequenced in a study of blood T cell repertoires in COVID-19 (dated by TCRdb to 2020 to 2022). The protocol used for the library was the immunoSEQ multiplex PCR assay. Held by TCRdb, this immuneACCESS table contains in-frame sequences only and omits some clones. Under half of the omission traces to an unresolved V gene where checked; the cause of the rest is unknown. Within this sample are approximately 130,000 clones, with roughly four fifths of them counted one time only. Together, the top ten hold more than 15% of the sample. Source material: PBMCs or T cells enriched from blood (not recorded which). Receptors were obtained from a man younger than 45 who had recovered from COVID-19.

The V call is TRBV6-6, the J call TRBJ1-2; a possible D gene is TRBD1 (5 bases). The CDR3 totals 14 residues. Looked up from germline, CDR1 is MNHNY and CDR2 is SVGAGI (reference sequence). The V gene lost 6 bases and the J gene lost 6 bases, with 17 bases spanning the gap. Here the CDR3 reads CASRESAGSDGYTF. DNA of the CDR3: TGTGCCAGCAGGGAATCCGCAGGGTCTGATGGCTACACCTTC.

The chain combines TRBV29-1 with TRBJ2-3; 8 bases agree with TRBD2. V lost 3 bases, J lost 0 bases, and 5 bases stayed unmatched. CDR1 is SQVTM and CDR2 is ANQGSEA in the germline V gene. This CDR3 has 15 residues. CDR3 in DNA: TGCAGCGTTGACGGGGGGGGACTGAGCACAGATACGCAGTATTTT. Protein: CSVDGGGLSTDTQYF.